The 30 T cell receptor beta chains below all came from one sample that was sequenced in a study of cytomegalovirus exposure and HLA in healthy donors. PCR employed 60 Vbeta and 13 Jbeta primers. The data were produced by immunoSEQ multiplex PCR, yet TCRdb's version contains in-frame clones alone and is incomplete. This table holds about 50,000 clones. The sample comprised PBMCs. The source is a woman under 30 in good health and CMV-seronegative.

CDR3 bases: TGTGCCAGCAGCGCCACCGGGGGAGCGGGAGGGCCGGGAAATACGCAGTATTTT. Translated: CASSATGGAGGPGNTQYF. This sequence joins TRBV7-9 and TRBJ2-3; the match to TRBD2 covers 10 bases. This CDR3 region has 18 residues. Germline lookup yields CDR1 SEHNR and CDR2 FQNEAQ (reference sequence). V shed 5 bases and J 7 bases; nucleotides not matched to a gene: 18.

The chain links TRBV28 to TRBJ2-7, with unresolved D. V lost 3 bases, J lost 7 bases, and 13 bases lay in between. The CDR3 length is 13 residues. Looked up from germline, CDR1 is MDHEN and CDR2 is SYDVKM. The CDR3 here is CASSFSSPWEQYF. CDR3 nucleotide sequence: TGTGCCAGCAGTTTTAGTTCCCCCTGGGAGCAGTACTTC.

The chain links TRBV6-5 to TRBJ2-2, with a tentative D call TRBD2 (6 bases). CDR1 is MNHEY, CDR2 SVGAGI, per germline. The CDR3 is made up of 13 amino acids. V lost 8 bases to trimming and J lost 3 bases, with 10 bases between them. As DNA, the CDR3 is TGTGCCAGCTGGGGACTCCACACCGGGGAGCTGTTTTTT. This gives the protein CASWGLHTGELFF.

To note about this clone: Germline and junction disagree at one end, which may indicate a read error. This CDR3 reads CASSPQVTVTDKQYF. CDR3 nucleotide sequence: TGTGCCAGCTCACCACAAGTAACCGTCACAGATAAGCAGTATTTT. This chain uses TRBV18 with TRBJ2-3, with D unclear. Germline V gene data show CDR1 as KGHSH and CDR2 as LQKENI. This CDR3 is 15 amino acids long.

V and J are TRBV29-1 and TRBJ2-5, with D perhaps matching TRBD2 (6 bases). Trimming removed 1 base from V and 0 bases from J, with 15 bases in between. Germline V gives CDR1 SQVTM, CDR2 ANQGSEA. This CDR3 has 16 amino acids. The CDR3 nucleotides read TGCAGCGTTGAAGGGGTGGCGGGGAATTACCAAGAGACCCAGTACTTC. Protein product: CSVEGVAGNYQETQYF.

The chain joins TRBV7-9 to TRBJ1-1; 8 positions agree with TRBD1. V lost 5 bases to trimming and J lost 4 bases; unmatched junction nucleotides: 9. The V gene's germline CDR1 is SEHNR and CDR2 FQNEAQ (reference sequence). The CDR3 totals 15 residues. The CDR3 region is CASSRGQGLSTEAFF. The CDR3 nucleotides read TGTGCCAGCAGCCGCGGACAGGGACTGAGCACTGAAGCTTTCTTT. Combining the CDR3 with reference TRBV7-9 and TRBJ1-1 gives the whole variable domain DTGVSQNPRHKITKRGQNVTFRCDPISEHNRLYWYRQTLGQGPEFLTYFQNEAQLEKSRLLSDRFSAERPKGSFSTLEIQRTEQGDSAMYLCASSRGQGLSTEAFFGQGTRLTVV.

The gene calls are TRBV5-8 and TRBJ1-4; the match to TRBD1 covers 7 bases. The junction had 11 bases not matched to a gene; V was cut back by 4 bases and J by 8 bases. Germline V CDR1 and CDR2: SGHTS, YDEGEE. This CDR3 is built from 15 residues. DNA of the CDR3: TGTGCCAGCAGCCCAGGTCGACAGGGAGAGGAAAAACTGTTTTTT. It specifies CASSPGRQGEEKLFF. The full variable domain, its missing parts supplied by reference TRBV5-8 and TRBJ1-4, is EAGVTQSPTHLIKTRGQQATLRCSPISGHTSVYWYQQALGLGLQFLLWYDEGEERNRGNFPPRFSGRQFPNYSSELNVNALELEDSALYLCASSPGRQGEEKLFFGSGTQLSVL.

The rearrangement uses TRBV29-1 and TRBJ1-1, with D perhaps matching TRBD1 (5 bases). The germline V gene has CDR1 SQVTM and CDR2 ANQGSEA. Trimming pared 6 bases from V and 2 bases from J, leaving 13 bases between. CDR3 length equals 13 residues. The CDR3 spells CSVGRALNTEAFF. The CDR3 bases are TGCAGCGTCGGCAGGGCACTAAACACTGAAGCTTTCTTT.

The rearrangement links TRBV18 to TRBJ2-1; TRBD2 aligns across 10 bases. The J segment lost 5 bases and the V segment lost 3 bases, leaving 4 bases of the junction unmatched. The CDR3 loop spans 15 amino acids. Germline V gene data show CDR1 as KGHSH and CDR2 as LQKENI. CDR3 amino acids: CASSPRTSGHNEQFF. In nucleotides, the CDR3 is TGTGCCAGCTCACCCCGGACTAGCGGACACAATGAGCAGTTCTTC.

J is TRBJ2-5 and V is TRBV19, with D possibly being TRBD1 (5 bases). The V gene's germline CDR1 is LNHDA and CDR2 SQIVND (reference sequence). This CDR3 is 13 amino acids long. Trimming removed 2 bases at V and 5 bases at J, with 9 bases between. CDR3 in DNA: TGTGCCAGTAGTATATCCAGGGCTGAGACCCAGTACTTC. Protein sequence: CASSISRAETQYF.

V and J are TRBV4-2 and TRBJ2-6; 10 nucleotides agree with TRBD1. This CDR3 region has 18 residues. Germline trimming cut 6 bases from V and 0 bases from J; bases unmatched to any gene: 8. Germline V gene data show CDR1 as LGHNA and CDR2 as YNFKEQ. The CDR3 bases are TGTGCCAGCAGACGCTGGGACAGGGGTTCCTCTGGGGCCAACGTCCTGACTTTC. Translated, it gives CASRRWDRGSSGANVLTF.

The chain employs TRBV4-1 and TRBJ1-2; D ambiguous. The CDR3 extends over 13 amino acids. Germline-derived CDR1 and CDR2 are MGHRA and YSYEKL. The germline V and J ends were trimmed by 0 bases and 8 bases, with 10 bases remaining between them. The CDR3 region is CASSQDPPGGYTF. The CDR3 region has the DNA TGCGCCAGCAGCCAAGACCCCCCGGGGGGCTACACCTTC.

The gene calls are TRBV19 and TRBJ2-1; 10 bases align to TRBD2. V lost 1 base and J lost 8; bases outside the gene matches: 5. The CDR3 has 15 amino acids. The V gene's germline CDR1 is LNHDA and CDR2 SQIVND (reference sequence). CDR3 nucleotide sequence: TGTGCCAGTAGTATAGTGGATAGCGGGAGGCATGAGCAGTTCTTC. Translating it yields CASSIVDSGRHEQFF.

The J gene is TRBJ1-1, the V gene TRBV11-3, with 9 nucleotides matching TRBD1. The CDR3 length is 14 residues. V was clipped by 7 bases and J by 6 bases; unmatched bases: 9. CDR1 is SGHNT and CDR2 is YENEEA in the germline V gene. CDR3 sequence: CASTLQGAMSEAFF. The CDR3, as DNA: TGTGCCAGCACCCTACAGGGGGCAATGTCTGAAGCTTTCTTT.

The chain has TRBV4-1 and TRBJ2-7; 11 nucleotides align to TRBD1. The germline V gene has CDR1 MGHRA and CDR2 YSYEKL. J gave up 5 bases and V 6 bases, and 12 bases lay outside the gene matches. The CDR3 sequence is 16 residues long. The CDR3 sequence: CASSSMRTGGRDEQYF. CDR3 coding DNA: TGCGCCAGCAGTTCTATGAGGACAGGGGGCAGGGACGAGCAGTACTTC.

CDR3 bases: TGTGCCAGCAGTTTATCGACCCATCCGGCAGGGGACACTGAAGCTTTCTTT. Protein: CASSLSTHPAGDTEAFF. The rearrangement joins TRBV27 to TRBJ1-1; possible D gene TRBD1, 6 bases. Germline V gene lookup returns CDR1 MNHEY and CDR2 SMNVEV (reference sequence). V dropped 0 bases and J dropped 3 bases, with 17 bases sitting between them. The CDR3 has 17 amino acids.

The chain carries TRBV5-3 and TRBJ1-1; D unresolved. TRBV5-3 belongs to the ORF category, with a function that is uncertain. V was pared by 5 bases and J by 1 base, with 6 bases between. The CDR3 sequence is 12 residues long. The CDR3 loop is CARSLTNTEAFF. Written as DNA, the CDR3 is TGTGCCAGAAGTCTAACGAACACTGAAGCTTTCTTT.

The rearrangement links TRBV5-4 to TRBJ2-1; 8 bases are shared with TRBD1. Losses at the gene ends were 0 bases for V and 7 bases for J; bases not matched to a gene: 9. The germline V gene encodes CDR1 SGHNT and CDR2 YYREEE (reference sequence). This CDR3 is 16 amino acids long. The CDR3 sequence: CASSLGRDRSMNEQFF. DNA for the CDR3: TGTGCCAGCAGCTTGGGGCGGGACAGGTCGATGAATGAGCAGTTCTTC.

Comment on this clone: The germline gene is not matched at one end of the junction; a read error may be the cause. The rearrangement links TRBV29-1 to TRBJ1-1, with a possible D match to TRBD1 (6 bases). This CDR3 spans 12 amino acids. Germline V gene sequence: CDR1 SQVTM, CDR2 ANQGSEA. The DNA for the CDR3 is TGCAGCGTTGAAGATTGGGACACTGAAGATTTCTTT. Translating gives CSVEDWDTEDFF.

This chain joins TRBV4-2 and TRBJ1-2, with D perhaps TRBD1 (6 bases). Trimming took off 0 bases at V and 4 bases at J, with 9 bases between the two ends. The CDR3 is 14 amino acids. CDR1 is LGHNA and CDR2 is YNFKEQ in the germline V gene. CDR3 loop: CASSQETGTYGYTF. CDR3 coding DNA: TGTGCCAGCAGCCAAGAGACAGGTACCTATGGCTACACCTTC.

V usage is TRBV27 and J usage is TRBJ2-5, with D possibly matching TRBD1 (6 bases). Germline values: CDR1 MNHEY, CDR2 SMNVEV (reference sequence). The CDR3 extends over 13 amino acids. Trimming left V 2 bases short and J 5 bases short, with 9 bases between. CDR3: CASSLEGEETQYF. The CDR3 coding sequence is TGTGCCAGCAGTTTAGAGGGGGAGGAGACCCAGTACTTC.

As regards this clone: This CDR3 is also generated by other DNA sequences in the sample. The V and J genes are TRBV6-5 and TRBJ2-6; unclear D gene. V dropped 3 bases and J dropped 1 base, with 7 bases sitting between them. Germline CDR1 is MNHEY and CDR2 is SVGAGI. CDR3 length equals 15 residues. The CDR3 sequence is CASSYKPSGANVLTF. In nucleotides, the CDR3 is TGTGCCAGCAGTTATAAGCCATCTGGGGCCAACGTCCTGACTTTC.

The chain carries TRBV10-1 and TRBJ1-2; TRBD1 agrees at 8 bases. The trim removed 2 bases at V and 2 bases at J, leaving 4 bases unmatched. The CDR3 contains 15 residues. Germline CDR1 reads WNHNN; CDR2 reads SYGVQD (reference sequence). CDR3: CASSERTGPNYGYTF. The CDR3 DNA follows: TGCGCCAGCAGTGAGCGGACAGGGCCAAACTATGGCTACACCTTC.

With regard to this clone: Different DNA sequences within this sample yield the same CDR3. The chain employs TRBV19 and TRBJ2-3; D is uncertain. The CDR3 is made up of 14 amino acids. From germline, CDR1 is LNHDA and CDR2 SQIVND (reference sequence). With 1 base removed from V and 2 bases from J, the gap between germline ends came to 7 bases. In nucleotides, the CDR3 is TGTGCCAGTAGTATAGCGAGGTCCACAGATACGCAGTATTTT. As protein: CASSIARSTDTQYF.

The CDR3 protein is CASSIKAPGTGNEKLFF. CDR3 coding DNA: TGTGCCAGTAGTATAAAGGCCCCCGGGACAGGGAATGAAAAACTGTTTTTT. The V call is TRBV19, the J call TRBJ1-4; TRBD1 aligns across 9 bases. The CDR3 extends over 17 amino acids. CDR1 is LNHDA, CDR2 SQIVND, per germline (reference sequence). J was trimmed by 5 bases and V by 2 bases; bases with no gene match: 9.

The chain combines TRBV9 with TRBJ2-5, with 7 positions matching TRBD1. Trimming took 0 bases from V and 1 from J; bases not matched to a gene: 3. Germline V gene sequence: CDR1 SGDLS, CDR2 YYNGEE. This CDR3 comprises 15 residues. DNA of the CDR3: TGTGCCAGCAGCGTAGAGGACAGGATCCAAGAGACCCAGTACTTC. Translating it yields CASSVEDRIQETQYF. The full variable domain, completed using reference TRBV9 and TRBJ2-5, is DSGVTQTPKHLITATGQRVTLRCSPRSGDLSVYWYQQSLDQGLQFLIQYYNGEERAKGNILERFSAQQFPDLHSELNLSSLELGDSALYFCASSVEDRIQETQYFGPGTRLLVL.

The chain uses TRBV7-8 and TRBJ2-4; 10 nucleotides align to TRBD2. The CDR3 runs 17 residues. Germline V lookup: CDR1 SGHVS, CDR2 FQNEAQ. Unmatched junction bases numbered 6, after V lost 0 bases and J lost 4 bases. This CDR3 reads CASSLALERGGKNIQYF. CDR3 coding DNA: TGTGCCAGCAGCTTAGCGCTTGAGCGGGGGGGAAAAAACATTCAGTACTTC. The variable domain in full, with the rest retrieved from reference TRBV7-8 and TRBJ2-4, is GAGVSQSPRYKVAKRGQDVALRCDPISGHVSLFWYQQALGQGPEFLTYFQNEAQLDKSGLPSDRFFAERPEGSVSTLKIQRTQQEDSAVYLCASSLALERGGKNIQYFGAGTRLSVL.

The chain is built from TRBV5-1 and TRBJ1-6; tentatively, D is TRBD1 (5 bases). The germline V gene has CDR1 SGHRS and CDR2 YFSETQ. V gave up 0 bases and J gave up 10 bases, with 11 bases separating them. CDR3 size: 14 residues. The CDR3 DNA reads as TGCGCCAGCAGCTTGGAAACCCAGGGCTCACCCCTCCACTTT. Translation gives CASSLETQGSPLHF.

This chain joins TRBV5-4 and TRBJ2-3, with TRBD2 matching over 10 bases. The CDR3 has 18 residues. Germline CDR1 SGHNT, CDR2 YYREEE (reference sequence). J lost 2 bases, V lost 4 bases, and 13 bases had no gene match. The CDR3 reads CASSTGTSEYLLTDTQYF. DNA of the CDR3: TGTGCCAGCAGCACCGGGACTAGCGAATATCTCCTCACAGATACGCAGTATTTT.

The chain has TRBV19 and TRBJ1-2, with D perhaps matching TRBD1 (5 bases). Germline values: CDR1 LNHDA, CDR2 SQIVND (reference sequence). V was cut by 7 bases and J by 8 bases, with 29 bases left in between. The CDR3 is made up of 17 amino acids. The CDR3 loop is CASTRTPGLLLEIGYTF. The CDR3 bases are TGTGCCAGTACCAGAACCCCGGGACTTCTCCTGGAGATAGGCTACACCTTC.